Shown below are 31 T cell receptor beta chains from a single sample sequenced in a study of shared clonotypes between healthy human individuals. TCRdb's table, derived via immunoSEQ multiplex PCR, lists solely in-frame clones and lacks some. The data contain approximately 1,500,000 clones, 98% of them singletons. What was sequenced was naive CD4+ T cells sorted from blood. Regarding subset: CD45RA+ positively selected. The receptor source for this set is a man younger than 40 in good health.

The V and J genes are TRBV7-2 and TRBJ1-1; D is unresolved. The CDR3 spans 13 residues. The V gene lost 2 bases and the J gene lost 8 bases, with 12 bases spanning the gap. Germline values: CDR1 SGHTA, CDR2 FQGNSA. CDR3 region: CASSLSPESEAFF. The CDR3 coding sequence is TGTGCCAGCAGCTTAAGTCCAGAATCCGAAGCTTTCTTT.

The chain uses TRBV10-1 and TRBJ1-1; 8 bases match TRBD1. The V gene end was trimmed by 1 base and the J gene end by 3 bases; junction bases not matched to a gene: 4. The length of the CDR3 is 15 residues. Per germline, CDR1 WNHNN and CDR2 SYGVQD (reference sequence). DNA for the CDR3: TGCGCCAGCAGTGAGTGGGCAGGGGGCCACACTGAAGCTTTCTTT. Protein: CASSEWAGGHTEAFF.

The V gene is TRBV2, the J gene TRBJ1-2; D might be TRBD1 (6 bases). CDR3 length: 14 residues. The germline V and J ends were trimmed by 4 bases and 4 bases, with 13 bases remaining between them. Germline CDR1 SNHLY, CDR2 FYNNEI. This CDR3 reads CASSVKQGSYGYTF. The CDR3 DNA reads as TGTGCCAGCAGTGTGAAACAGGGAAGCTATGGCTACACCTTC.

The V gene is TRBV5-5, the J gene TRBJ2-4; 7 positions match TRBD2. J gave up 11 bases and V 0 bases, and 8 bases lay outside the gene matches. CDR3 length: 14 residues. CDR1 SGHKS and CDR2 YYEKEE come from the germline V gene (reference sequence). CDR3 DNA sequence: TGTGCCAGCAGCTTGGCTCCGACGGGGAGGGTTCAGTACTTC. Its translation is CASSLAPTGRVQYF. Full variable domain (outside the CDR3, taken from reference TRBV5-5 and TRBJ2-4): DAGVTQSPTHLIKTRGQQVTLRCSPISGHKSVSWYQQVLGQGPQFIFQYYEKEERGRGNFPDRFSARQFPNYSSELNVNALLLGDSALYLCASSLAPTGRVQYFGAGTRLSVL.

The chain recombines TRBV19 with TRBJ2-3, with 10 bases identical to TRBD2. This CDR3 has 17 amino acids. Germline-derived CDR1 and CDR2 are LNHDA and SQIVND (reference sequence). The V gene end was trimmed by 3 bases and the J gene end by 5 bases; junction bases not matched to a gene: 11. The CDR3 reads CASSIPLAGVGGDTQYF. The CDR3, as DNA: TGTGCCAGTAGTATCCCCCTAGCGGGAGTCGGAGGAGATACGCAGTATTTT.

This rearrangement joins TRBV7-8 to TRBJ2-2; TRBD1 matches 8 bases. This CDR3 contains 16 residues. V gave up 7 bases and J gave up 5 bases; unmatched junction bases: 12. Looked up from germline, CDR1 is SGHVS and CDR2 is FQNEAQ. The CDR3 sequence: CASTKTGAWGTGELFF. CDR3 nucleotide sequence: TGTGCCAGCACCAAGACAGGGGCTTGGGGAACCGGGGAGCTGTTTTTT.

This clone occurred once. The CDR3 region has the DNA TGTGCCAGCAGTTCGAAACCGGGACAGGGGCGGGGGGAGCAGTACTTC. This translates into CASSSKPGQGRGEQYF. The chain links TRBV27 to TRBJ2-7; 10 nucleotides match TRBD1. Germline V CDR1 and CDR2: MNHEY, SMNVEV (reference sequence). This CDR3 contains 16 residues. The V gene end was trimmed by 4 bases and the J gene end by 7 bases; junction bases not matched to a gene: 13.

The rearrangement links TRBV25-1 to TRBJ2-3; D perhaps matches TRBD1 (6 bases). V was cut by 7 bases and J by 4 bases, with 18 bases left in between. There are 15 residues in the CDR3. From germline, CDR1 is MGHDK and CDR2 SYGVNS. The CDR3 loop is CASTHRQGRPDTQYF. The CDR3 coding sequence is TGTGCCAGCACCCATCGCCAGGGGCGCCCAGATACGCAGTATTTT.

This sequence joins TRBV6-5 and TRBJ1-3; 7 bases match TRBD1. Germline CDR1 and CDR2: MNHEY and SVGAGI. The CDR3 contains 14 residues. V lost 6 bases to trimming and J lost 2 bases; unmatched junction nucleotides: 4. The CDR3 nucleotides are TGTGCCAGCAGAAGGGGGCCAGCTGGAAACACCATATATTTT. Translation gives CASRRGPAGNTIYF.

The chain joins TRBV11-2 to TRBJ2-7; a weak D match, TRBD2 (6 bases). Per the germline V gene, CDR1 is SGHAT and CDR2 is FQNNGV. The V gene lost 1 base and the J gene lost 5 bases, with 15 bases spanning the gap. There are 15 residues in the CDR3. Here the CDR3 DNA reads TGTGCCAGCAGCTTAGTTAAAGGGAGGCGGAACGAGCAGTACTTC. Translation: CASSLVKGRRNEQYF.

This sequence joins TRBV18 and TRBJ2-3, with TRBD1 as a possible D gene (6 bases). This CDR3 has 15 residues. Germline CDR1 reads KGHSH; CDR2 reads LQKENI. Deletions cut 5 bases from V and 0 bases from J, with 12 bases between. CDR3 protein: CASSYDRSSTDTQYF. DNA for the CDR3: TGTGCCAGCTCATACGACAGGTCTAGCACAGATACGCAGTATTTT.

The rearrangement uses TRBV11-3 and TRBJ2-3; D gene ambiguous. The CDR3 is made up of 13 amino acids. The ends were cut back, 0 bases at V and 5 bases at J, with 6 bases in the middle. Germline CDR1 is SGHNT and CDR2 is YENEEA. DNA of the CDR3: TGTGCCAGCAGCTTAGATATGGGAGATACGCAGTATTTT. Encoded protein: CASSLDMGDTQYF. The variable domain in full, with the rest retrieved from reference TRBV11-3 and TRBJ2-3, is EAGVVQSPRYKIIEKKQPVAFWCNPISGHNTLYWYLQNLGQGPELLIRYENEEAVDDSQLPKDRFSAERLKGVDSTLKIQPAELGDSAVYLCASSLDMGDTQYFGPGTRLTVL.

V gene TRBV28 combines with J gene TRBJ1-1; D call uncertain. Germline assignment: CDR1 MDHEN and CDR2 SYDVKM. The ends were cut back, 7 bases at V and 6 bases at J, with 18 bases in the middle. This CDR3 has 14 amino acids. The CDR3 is CASTVSGVLAEAFF. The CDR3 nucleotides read TGTGCCAGCACCGTCTCGGGAGTTTTGGCTGAAGCTTTCTTT.

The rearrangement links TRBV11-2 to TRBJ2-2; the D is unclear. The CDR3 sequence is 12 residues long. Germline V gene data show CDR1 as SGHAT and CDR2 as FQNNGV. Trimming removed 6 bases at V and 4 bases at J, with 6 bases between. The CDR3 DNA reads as TGTGCCAGCAGGGAGCGCACCGGGGAGCTGTTTTTT. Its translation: CASRERTGELFF.

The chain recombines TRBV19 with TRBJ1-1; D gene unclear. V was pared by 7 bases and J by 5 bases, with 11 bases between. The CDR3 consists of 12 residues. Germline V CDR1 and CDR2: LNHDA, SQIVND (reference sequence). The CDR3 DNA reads TGTGCCAGTAATTGGATGGGGACTGAAGCTTTCTTT. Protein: CASNWMGTEAFF.

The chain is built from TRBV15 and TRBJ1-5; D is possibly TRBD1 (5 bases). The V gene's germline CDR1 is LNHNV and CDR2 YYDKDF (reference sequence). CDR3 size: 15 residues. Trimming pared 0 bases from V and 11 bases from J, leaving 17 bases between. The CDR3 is CATSRDRPEPGAQHF. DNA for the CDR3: TGTGCCACCAGCAGAGATCGCCCGGAGCCGGGGGCCCAGCATTTT. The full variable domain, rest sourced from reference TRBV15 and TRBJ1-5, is DAMVIQNPRYQVTQFGKPVTLSCSQTLNHNVMYWYQQKSSQAPKLLFHYYDKDFNNEADTPDNFQSRRPNTSFCFLDIRSPGLGDTAMYLCATSRDRPEPGAQHFGDGTRLSIL.

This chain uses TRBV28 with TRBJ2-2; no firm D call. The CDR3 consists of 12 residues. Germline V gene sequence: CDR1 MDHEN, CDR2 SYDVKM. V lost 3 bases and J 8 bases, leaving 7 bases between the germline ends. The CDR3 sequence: CASSLPMGELFF. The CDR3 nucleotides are TGTGCCAGCAGTTTGCCCATGGGGGAGCTGTTTTTT.

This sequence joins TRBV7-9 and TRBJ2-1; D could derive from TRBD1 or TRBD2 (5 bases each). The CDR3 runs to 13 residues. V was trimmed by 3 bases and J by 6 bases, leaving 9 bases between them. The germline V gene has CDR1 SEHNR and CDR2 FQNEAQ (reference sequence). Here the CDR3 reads CASSFGGRNEQFF. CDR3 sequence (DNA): TGTGCCAGCAGCTTTGGGGGACGCAATGAGCAGTTCTTC.

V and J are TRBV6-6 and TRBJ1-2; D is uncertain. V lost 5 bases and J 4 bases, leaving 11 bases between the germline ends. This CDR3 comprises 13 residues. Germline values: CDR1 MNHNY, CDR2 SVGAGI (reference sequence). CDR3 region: CASSQQLTYGYTF. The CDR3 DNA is TGTGCCAGCAGTCAACAGTTAACCTATGGCTACACCTTC.

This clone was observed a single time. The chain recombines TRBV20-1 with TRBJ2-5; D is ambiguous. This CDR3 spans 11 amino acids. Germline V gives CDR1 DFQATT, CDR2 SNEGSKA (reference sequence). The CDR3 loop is CICLWGETQYF. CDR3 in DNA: TGCATCTGCCTTTGGGGTGAGACCCAGTACTTC.

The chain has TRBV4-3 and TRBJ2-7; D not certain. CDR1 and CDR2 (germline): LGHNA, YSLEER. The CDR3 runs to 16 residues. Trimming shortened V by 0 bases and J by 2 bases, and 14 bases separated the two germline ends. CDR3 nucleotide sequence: TGCGCCAGCAGCCAAGAACGGGCAGTCCCCACCTACGAGCAGTACTTC. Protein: CASSQERAVPTYEQYF.

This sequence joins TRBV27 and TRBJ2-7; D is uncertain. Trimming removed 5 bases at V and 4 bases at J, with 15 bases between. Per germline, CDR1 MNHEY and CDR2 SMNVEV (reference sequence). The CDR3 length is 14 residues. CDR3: CASSDQLGAYEQYF. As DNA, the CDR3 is TGTGCCAGCAGTGATCAGCTAGGAGCTTACGAGCAGTACTTC.

CDR3 DNA: TGTGCCAGTAGTATAGTTGCGGGAGTTGAGCAGTTCTTC. This encodes CASSIVAGVEQFF. J is TRBJ2-1 and V is TRBV19, with 7 bases aligning to TRBD2. The CDR3 is made up of 13 amino acids. The germline gives CDR1 LNHDA, CDR2 SQIVND (reference sequence). With V trimmed by 1 base and J by 9 bases, 3 bases remained unmatched.

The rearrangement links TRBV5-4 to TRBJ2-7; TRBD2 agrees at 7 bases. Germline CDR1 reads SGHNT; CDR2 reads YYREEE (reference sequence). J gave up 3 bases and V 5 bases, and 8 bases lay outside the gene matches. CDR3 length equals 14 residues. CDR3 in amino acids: CASSTEREDYEQYF. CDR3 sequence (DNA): TGTGCCAGCAGTACCGAACGGGAGGACTACGAGCAGTACTTC.

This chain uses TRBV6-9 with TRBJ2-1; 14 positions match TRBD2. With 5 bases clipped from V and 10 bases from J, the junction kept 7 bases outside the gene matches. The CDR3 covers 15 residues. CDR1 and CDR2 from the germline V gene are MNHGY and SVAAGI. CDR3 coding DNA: TGTGCCAGCAGTCCCTCCGGGACTAGCGGGGGAGAGCAGTTCTTC. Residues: CASSPSGTSGGEQFF.

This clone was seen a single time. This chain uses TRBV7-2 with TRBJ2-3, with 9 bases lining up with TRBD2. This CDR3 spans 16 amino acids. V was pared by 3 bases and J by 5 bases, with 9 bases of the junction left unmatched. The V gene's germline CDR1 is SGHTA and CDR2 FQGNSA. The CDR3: CASSFRRLAVQDTQYF. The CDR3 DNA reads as TGTGCCAGCAGCTTTCGTCGACTAGCGGTCCAAGATACGCAGTATTTT.

DNA for the CDR3: TGTGCCAGTATCAGGGGTCCCACCGGGGAGCTGTTTTTT. Translation gives CASIRGPTGELFF. The rearrangement links TRBV19 to TRBJ2-2; D perhaps matches TRBD1 (6 bases). CDR1 and CDR2 from the germline V gene are LNHDA and SQIVND (reference sequence). The CDR3 has 13 amino acids. With 7 bases removed from V and 4 bases from J, the gap between germline ends came to 10 bases.

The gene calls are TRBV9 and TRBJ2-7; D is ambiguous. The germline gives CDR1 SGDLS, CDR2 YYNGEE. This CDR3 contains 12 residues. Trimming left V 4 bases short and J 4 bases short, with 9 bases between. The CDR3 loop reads CASSSSVYEQYF. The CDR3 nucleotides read TGTGCCAGCAGCAGCTCTGTATACGAGCAGTACTTC.

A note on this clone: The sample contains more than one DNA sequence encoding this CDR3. CDR3 in DNA: TGTGCCAGCAGCTTCGACAGGGGTTCCTACAATGAGCAGTTCTTC. Translation gives CASSFDRGSYNEQFF. The chain has TRBV7-2 and TRBJ2-1; TRBD1 matches at 8 bases. This CDR3 region has 15 residues. V lost 3 bases to trimming and J lost 1 base; unmatched junction nucleotides: 2. Germline V CDR1 and CDR2: SGHTA, FQGNSA.

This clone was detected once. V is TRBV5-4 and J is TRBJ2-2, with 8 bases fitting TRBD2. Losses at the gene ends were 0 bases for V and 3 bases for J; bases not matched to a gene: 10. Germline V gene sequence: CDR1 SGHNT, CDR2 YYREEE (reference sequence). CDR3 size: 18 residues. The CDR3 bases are TGTGCCAGCAGCTTGGCCCGGGATAGCGGGACGTACACCGGGGAGCTGTTTTTT. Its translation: CASSLARDSGTYTGELFF.

The CDR3 region is CASSYSTGGVWEQFF. DNA of the CDR3: TGTGCCAGCAGTTACTCGACCGGCGGGGTCTGGGAGCAGTTCTTC. J is TRBJ2-1 and V is TRBV6-5, with D possibly TRBD2 on 6 matching bases. Trimming removed 0 bases at V and 10 bases at J, with 16 bases between. Germline loops: CDR1 MNHEY, CDR2 SVGAGI. There are 15 residues in the CDR3.